The 2 T cell receptor beta chains below all came from one sample that was sequenced in a study of blood T cells in healthy people across ages. Alongside a J-beta primer mix, a sample-barcoded 5' primer served in a second PCR lasting roughly 7 to 11 cycles. One entry per CDR3 protein, called by TCRdb with MiXCR from the 5' RACE reads. The data hold fewer than 800,000 distinct CDR3 sequences, with about 52% observed a single time. What was sequenced was blood. The receptors here all came from a woman aged 55-70 years in good health.

This clonotype came up many times. The chain joins TRBV20-1 to TRBJ2-3; D perhaps matches TRBD2 (6 bases). The CDR3 is 14 residues long. The germline gives CDR1 DFQATT, CDR2 SNEGSKA (reference sequence). The V gene lost 5 bases and the J gene lost 2 bases, with 14 bases spanning the gap. The DNA of the CDR3 is TGCAGTGCTGGGACTCGCCTTTCCACAGATACGCAGTATTTT. Its translation is CSAGTRLSTDTQYF.

The chain carries TRBV20-1 and TRBJ1-2, with 12 bases matching TRBD1. CDR1 and CDR2 from the germline V gene are DFQATT and SNEGSKA (reference sequence). The CDR3 has 15 amino acids. J lost 4 bases, V lost 4 bases, and 7 bases had no gene match. CDR3 sequence: CSAMGGQGAGYGYTF. DNA of the CDR3: TGCAGTGCTATGGGGGGACAGGGGGCTGGCTATGGCTACACCTTC.